This entry features one T cell receptor (beta chain) sequence. Its antigen is still unknown. This entry belongs to a study of shared clonotypes between healthy human individuals. Findings and caveats of the study: Across subsets, estimated richness was generally greater for naive than for memory populations.

Data came from immunoSEQ multiplex PCR; TCRdb stores just in-frame clones and leaves some out. The table includes 950,000 to 1,100,000 clones, more than 65% detected once. The specimen sequenced was memory CD4+ T cells sorted from blood. The sample's subset: CD45RA-negative fraction. The clonotype comes from a man younger than 30 in good health.

In DNA form, the CDR3 reads TGTGCCAGCAGCTTAGAGACGAACACTGAAGCTTTCTTT. Translated, it gives CASSLETNTEAFF. This chain links TRBV11-2 with TRBJ1-1; D unresolved. The CDR3 runs 13 residues. The V end was cut by 0 bases, the J end by 1 base, with 3 bases between. The V gene's germline CDR1 is SGHAT and CDR2 FQNNGV.